This T cell receptor beta chain was recorded in a study of T cell responses to AZD1222 COVID-19 vaccine. The study, taken as a whole, reports: Regions 160-218 and 743-854 held dominance among vaccine-associated CD4 TCRs, which spanned spike. Donors were largely white British and mainly female; clonal diversity was possibly underestimated. The repertoires were collected only after the peak T cell response.

TCRdb's table, derived via immunoSEQ multiplex PCR, lists solely in-frame clones and lacks some. The sample records around 80,000 clones, 70% to 90% being singletons. CDR3 length equals 15 residues. The V end was cut by 5 bases, the J end by 0 bases, with 10 bases between. The germline CDR1 and CDR2 sequences are LNHDA and SQIVND (reference sequence). On this clone itself: Its target is unknown.

The chain uses TRBV19 and TRBJ2-2; either TRBD1 or TRBD2 may supply D (5 bases each). Here the sequenced sample was peripheral blood, taken 28 days after the second AZD1222 dose. This receptor was obtained from an adult who received the AZD1222 COVID-19 vaccine. CDR3 DNA sequence: TGTGCCAGTAGTCCTGGGACCGCGAACACCGGGGAGCTGTTTTTT. Translating it yields CASSPGTANTGELFF.